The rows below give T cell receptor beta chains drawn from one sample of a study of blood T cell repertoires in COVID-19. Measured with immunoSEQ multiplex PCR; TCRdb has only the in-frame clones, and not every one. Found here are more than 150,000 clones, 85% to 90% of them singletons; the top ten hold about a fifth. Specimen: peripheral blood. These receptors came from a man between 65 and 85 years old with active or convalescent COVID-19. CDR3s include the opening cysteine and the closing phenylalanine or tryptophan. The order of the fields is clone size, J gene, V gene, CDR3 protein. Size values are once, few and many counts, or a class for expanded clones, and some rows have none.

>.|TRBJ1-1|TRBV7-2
CASSLARGRGTEAFF
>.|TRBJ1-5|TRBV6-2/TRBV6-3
CASSYTDRVYGQPQHF
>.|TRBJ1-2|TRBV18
CASSPGTGAGVDGYTF
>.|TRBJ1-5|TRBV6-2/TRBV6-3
CASSSLGQGVGQPQHF
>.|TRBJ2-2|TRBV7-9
CASSSGLPHTGELFF
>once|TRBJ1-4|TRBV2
CASIQTGDNEKLFF
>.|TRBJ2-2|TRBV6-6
CASTIGTGGTGELFF
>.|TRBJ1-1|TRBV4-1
CASSQDRGGFTEAFF
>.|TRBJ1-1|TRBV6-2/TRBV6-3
CASRYRSGDSEAFF
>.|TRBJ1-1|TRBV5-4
CASSSGSPAFKTEAFF
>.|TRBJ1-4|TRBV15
CATSRGGVVGAEKLFF
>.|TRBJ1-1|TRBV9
CASSVSKNTEAFF
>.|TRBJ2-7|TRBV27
CASSPPGTGDYEQYF
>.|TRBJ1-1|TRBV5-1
CASSPLHMNTEAFF
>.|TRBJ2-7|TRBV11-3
CASSLGGRPSYEQYF
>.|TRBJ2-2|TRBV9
CASSVKAGPGTGELFF
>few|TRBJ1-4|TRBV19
CASSSPTGVVGATNEKLFF
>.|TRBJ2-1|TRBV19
CASSKGLEIEQFF
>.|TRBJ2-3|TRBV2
CASTRRDTQYF
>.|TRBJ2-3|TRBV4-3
CASSPRAGGGSMGTDTQYF
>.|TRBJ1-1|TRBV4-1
CASSQGRQLNTEAFF
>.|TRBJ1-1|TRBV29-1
CSVTRGVNTEAFF
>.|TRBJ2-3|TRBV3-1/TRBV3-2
CASSQEGGSPTDTQYF
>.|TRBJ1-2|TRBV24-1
CATSVGVDYGYTF
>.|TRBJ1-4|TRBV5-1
CASSLADTSTNEKLFF
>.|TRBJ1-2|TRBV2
CASSRRLRGYGYTF
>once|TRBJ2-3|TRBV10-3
CAISTQGADTDTQYF
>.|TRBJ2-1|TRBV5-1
CASSRVPGLAGSSYNEQFF
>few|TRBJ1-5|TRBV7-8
CASSLAPNIFSNQPQHF
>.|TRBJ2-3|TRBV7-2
CASSHGHPEDTQYF
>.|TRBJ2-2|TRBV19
CASSSWTGNTGELFF
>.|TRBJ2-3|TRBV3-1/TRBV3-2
CASSIRETLTDTQYF
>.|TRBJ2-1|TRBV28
CASSLGSSSYNEQFF
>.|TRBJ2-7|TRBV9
CASSVAPGSSYEQYF
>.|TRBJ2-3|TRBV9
CASSDGPGTDTQYF
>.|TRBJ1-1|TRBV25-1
CASSGVQGENTEAFF
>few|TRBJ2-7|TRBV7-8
CASIWGGRAGEQYF
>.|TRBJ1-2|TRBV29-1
CSVEDGRGRHGYTF
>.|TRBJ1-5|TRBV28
CASSPSGFTQHF
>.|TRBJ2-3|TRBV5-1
CASSLGAAGLRTDTQYF
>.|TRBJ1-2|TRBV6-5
CASSGGLGYTF
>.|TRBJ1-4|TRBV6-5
CASSYSRAGGEKLFF
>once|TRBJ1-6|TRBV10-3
CAISEDSPSYNSPLHF
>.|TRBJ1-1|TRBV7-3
CASSTGTTNTEAFF
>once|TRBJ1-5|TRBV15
CATSRDRGPQHF
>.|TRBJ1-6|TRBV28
CASSHPGGERVSPLHF
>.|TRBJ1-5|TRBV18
CASSRQGDSNQPQHF
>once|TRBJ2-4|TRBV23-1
CASNDEVRGAKNIQYF
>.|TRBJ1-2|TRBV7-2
CASSLGGGQVNYGYTF